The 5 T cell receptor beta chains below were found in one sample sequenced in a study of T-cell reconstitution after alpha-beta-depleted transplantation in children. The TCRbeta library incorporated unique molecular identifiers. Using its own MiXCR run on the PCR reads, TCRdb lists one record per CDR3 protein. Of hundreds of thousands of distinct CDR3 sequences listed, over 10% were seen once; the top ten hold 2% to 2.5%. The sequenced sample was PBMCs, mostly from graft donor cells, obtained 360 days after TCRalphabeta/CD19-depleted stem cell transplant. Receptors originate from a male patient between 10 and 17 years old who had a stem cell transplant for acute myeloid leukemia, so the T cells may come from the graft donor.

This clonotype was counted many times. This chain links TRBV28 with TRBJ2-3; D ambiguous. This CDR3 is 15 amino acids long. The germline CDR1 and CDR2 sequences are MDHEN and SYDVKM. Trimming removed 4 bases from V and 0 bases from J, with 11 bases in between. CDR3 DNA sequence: TGTGCCAGCAGTTATGGACGCACAAGCACAGATACGCAGTATTTT. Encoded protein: CASSYGRTSTDTQYF.

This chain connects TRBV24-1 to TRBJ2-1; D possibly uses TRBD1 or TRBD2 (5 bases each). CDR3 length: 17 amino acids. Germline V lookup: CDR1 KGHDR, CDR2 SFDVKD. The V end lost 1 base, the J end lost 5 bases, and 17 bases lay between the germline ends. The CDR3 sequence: CATSDFQGPGMHNEQFF. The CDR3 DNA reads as TGTGCCACCAGTGATTTCCAGGGTCCGGGGATGCACAATGAGCAGTTCTTC.

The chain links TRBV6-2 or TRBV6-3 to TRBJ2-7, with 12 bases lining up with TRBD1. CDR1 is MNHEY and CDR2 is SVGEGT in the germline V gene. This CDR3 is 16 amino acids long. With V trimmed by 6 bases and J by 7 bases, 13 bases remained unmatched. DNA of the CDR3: TGTGCCAGCAGGCCCGACCGGGACAGGGGGCATGAAGAGCAGTACTTC. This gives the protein CASRPDRDRGHEEQYF.

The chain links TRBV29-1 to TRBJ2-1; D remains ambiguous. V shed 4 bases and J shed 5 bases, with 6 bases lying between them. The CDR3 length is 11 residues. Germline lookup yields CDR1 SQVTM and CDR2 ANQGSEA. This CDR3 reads CSVVPHNEQFF. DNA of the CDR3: TGCAGCGTTGTCCCGCACAATGAGCAGTTCTTC.

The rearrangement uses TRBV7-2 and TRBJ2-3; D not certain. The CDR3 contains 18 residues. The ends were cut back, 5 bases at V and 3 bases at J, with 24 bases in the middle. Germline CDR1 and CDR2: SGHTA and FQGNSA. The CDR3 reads CASSGLVTTVLSTDTQYF. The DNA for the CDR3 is TGTGCCAGCAGCGGCCTAGTTACCACCGTCCTGAGTACAGATACGCAGTATTTT.